This TCR beta chain was captured by sequencing in a study of beta chain features in type 1 diabetes. Broader study findings: TCRB CDR3 length was moderately but significantly reduced in all four CD4+ subsets of Type 1 diabetes patients. Possible PCR preference for shorter templates applied equally to patients and controls. Reads derived from cDNA could over-represent cells showing high TCR expression.

All sorted populations exceeded 95% purity. Concerning this clone itself: The antigen remains undetermined.

CDR3 size: 15 residues. Germline CDR1 is MRHNA and CDR2 is SNTAGT. With 0 bases clipped from V and 7 bases from J, the junction kept 7 bases outside the gene matches. Sequencing targeted expressed TCRB transcripts, as all isolated RNA had been reverse transcribed. Method: immunoSEQ multiplex PCR; TCRdb's copy keeps in-frame clones and lacks some. The data show roughly 450,000 clones, around 13% seen once. Sequencing used naive CD4+ T cells from blood. The sequence was collected from a man younger than 45 in good health. The V gene is TRBV6-4, the J gene TRBJ1-2, with 8 bases that match TRBD1. CDR3 residues: CASSDSTDRVGGYTF. Here the CDR3 DNA reads TGTGCCAGCAGTGACTCGACGGACAGGGTTGGTGGCTACACCTTC.